Below, one TCR beta chain is given with its context. Its antigen is not known. Treatment: 10-day PBMC culture with coronavirus spike peptide pools or control peptides (ViraFEST assay). ViraFEST relied on peptide pools to expand antigen-specific T cells; the TCRs were sequenced afterward. Alongside about 10 IU/ml IL-2 and about 9.1 ug/ml peptide pools, PBMCs were cultured at a few million per well. V shed 6 bases, J shed 10 bases, and the junction held 5 bases outside the gene matches. This CDR3 spans 14 amino acids. In germline, CDR1 is MNHNS, CDR2 SASEGT. The entry originates in a study of vaccination and CD4 T cells after COVID-19. Study summary: Overlapping spike pools from SARS-CoV-2 and HCoV-NL63, HCoV-OC43 and HCoV-229E served as culture stimuli.

The Oncomine TCR Beta short-read assay sequenced DNA from cultured CD4+ T cells. TCRdb redid the calling of the PCR reads with MiXCR, one entry per CDR3 protein. This sample has about 20,000 distinct CDR3 sequences, with around 63% found just once. Sequencing input: CD4+ T cells from blood, cultured in vitro. This sequence was found in a human donor who had recovered from COVID-19. The gene calls are TRBV6-1 and TRBJ1-6; 11 positions agree with TRBD1. CDR3 sequence (DNA): TGTGCCAGCAGGACGGACAGGGGGCACTCACCCCTCCACTTT. This encodes CASRTDRGHSPLHF.